This TCR beta chain was recovered during a study of T cells in Graves' hyperthyroidism and ophthalmopathy. About the research overall: Peripheral blood was taken when the disease was first diagnosed, before any treatment began.

The TCR beta CDR3 regions underwent amplification using RNA transcripts as the source. Using the HTBI primer set, a first-round RT-PCR was run on the TCR CDR3. TCRdb analysed the multiplex PCR reads with MiXCR anew, one entry per CDR3 protein. Altogether 750,000 to 900,000 distinct CDR3 sequences are present, 38% being singletons, with the ten largest covering 8.9%. The CDR3 spans 15 residues. V was trimmed by 5 bases and J by 2 bases, leaving 13 bases between them. Germline assignment: CDR1 LNHNV and CDR2 YYDKDF (reference sequence). The chain couples TRBV15 to TRBJ1-5; D is ambiguous. Sequences were obtained from blood. This receptor was taken from a man aged 18 to 30 with Graves' hyperthyroidism. The CDR3 nucleotides are TGTGCCACCAGCGACAAGAGTAGGGGCAATCAGCCCCAGCATTTT. This codes for CATSDKSRGNQPQHF.